This TCR beta chain was profiled in a study of vaccination and CD4 T cells after COVID-19. Study in general: There were two doses of either BNT162b2 or mRNA-1273 vaccine given to participants. Post-COVID specimens were obtained a median around 92 days after diagnosis (range 35 to 161).

The CDR3 loop spans 15 amino acids. With V trimmed by 2 bases and J by 4 bases, 5 bases remained unmatched. Germline V CDR1 and CDR2: MDHEN, SYDVKM. Described treatment: roughly 10-day PBMC culture with coronavirus spike peptide pools or control peptides (ViraFEST assay). Remarks on this clonotype: Its cognate antigen is unknown.

The Oncomine TCR Beta short-read assay was applied to DNA of cultured CD4+ T cells. TCRdb passed the PCR reads through MiXCR, listing each CDR3 protein once. The sample records around 26,000 distinct CDR3 sequences, 40% to 55% being singletons. The genes are TRBV28 and TRBJ1-2; 9 nucleotides line up with TRBD1. The source is a human donor who received a COVID-19 vaccine. Sequencing was performed on CD4+ T cells from blood, cultured in vitro, taken before SARS-CoV-2 vaccination. This CDR3 is CASSLGDRETYGYTF. The CDR3 coding sequence is TGTGCCAGCAGTTTAGGGGACAGGGAGACCTATGGCTACACCTTC.